Shown below are 19 T cell receptor beta chains from a single sample sequenced in a study of human T cells and chemical hapten exposure. The time point denotes: pre-sensitization, week 0. Indicated treatment: therapeutic diphenylcyclopropenone sensitization with weekly scalp DPC. TCRdb re-derived calls from the RACE reads in MiXCR, one entry per CDR3 protein. The sample has 40,000 to 50,000 distinct CDR3 sequences, about an eighth seen once. The specimen was whole blood, collected in connection with sensitization to the hapten diphenylcyclopropenone (DPC). The receptors were gathered from a woman under 40 with alopecia areata. Some clones in this sample may be carry-over from other donors' samples.

In this sample, this clonotype turned up a few times. The chain couples TRBV24-1 to TRBJ2-5; no firm D call. V lost 1 base, J lost 0 bases, and 2 bases lay in between. Germline loops: CDR1 KGHDR, CDR2 SFDVKD. The CDR3 extends over 13 amino acids. CDR3 amino acids: CATSDLNQETQYF. In DNA form, the CDR3 reads TGTGCCACCAGTGATTTAAACCAAGAGACCCAGTACTTC.

There are many counts of this clonotype. The chain carries TRBV6-2 or TRBV6-3 and TRBJ2-2; tentative D call: TRBD2 (6 bases). V lost 4 bases and J lost 2, with 14 bases in between. The CDR3 consists of 16 residues. Per germline, CDR1 MNHEY and CDR2 SVGEGT. CDR3 amino acids: CASSSISGVNTGELFF. CDR3 sequence (DNA): TGTGCCAGCAGTTCCATTAGCGGAGTAAACACCGGGGAGCTGTTTTTT.

This clonotype was recorded at least ten times. The chain recombines TRBV27 with TRBJ1-2; maybe TRBD1 (5 bases). There are 14 residues in the CDR3. Trimming pared 4 bases from V and 6 bases from J, leaving 15 bases between. Per the germline V gene, CDR1 is MNHEY and CDR2 is SMNVEV (reference sequence). The CDR3 nucleotides are TGTGCCAGCAGTTCCAACTCAGGGTACGATGGCTACACCTTC. Protein: CASSSNSGYDGYTF.

V is TRBV4-2 and J is TRBJ2-3; D unresolved. Trimming pared 2 bases from V and 0 bases from J, leaving 6 bases between. Germline CDR1 reads LGHNA; CDR2 reads YNFKEQ. This CDR3 has 14 amino acids. The CDR3 coding sequence is TGTGCCAGCAGCCAACCAGATAGCACAGATACGCAGTATTTT. As protein: CASSQPDSTDTQYF.

The sample holds many counts of this clonotype. The V and J genes are TRBV11-3 and TRBJ2-1; D gene unclear. Trimming removed 1 base at V and 4 bases at J, with 5 bases between. The CDR3 length is 13 residues. Germline assignment: CDR1 SGHNT and CDR2 YENEEA. The CDR3 sequence is CASSLGDYNEQFF. CDR3 DNA sequence: TGTGCCAGCAGCTTAGGGGATTACAATGAGCAGTTCTTC.

The table lists this clonotype with many counts. The genes are TRBV6-2 or TRBV6-3 and TRBJ2-4; D not resolved. The CDR3 is 15 amino acids. V was trimmed by 2 bases and J by 2 bases, leaving 10 bases between them. The germline V gene encodes CDR1 MNHEY and CDR2 SVGEGT. DNA for the CDR3: TGTGCCAGCAGTTACCCAGGATTAACCAAAAACATTCAGTACTTC. Translating it yields CASSYPGLTKNIQYF.

CDR3 residues: CASSEAGRGESIQYF. The CDR3 coding sequence is TGTGCCAGCAGTGAAGCCGGACGGGGCGAGAGTATTCAGTACTTC. The chain uses TRBV2 and TRBJ2-4; D possibly uses TRBD1 or TRBD2 (5 bases each). Germline V CDR1 and CDR2: SNHLY, FYNNEI. This CDR3 contains 15 residues. V gave up 0 bases and J gave up 10 bases, with 16 bases separating them.

As regards this clonotype: Being one base from a much bigger clone, this may be a read error. CDR3 residues: CASSDPTSASNEQYF. CDR3 DNA sequence: TGTGCCAGCAGCGACCCGACTAGCGCCAGTAACGAGCAGTACTTC. This chain uses TRBV28 with TRBJ2-7; 8 positions agree with TRBD2. The V segment lost 6 bases and the J segment 5 bases; nucleotides outside the gene matches: 12. The CDR3 spans 15 residues. Germline assignment: CDR1 MDHEN and CDR2 SYDVKM.

This clonotype was detected only a few times. The chain joins TRBV13 to TRBJ1-2; D gene ambiguous. This CDR3 spans 16 amino acids. CDR1 is PRHDT and CDR2 is FYEKMQ in the germline V gene (reference sequence). The V end lost 0 bases, the J end lost 4 bases, and 15 bases lay between the germline ends. The CDR3 region has the DNA TGTGCCAGCAGCTTAGGTGGGCAGGCAGGTATCTATGGCTACACCTTC. Translated: CASSLGGQAGIYGYTF.

This clonotype was found many times. This rearrangement joins TRBV20-1 to TRBJ1-3; D is uncertain. The germline CDR1 and CDR2 sequences are DFQATT and SNEGSKA (reference sequence). V was trimmed by 1 base and J by 4 bases, leaving 11 bases between them. CDR3 size: 14 residues. CDR3 loop: CSARGASLGNTIYF. The CDR3 nucleotides are TGCAGTGCTAGAGGGGCCAGCTTAGGAAACACCATATATTTT.

This clonotype was picked up a small number of times. The V gene is TRBV20-1, the J gene TRBJ2-7; D might be TRBD1 or TRBD2, each matching 5 bases. CDR3 length equals 13 residues. Germline CDR1 and CDR2: DFQATT and SNEGSKA (reference sequence). Trimming shortened V by 6 bases and J by 2 bases, and 14 bases separated the two germline ends. The CDR3 region has the DNA TGCAGTGCGCTTCCGGGACCGCCCTACGAGCAGTACTTC. Residues: CSALPGPPYEQYF.

The chain joins TRBV5-1 to TRBJ2-3; 10 bases are a match to TRBD1. V was pared by 3 bases and J by 4 bases, with 5 bases of the junction left unmatched. The CDR3 length is 15 residues. Germline V gives CDR1 SGHRS, CDR2 YFSETQ. The CDR3 nucleotides are TGCGCCAGCAGCTCAGGACAGGGGGGTGCAGATACGCAGTATTTT. It specifies CASSSGQGGADTQYF.

This clonotype was detected only a few times. The genes are TRBV15 and TRBJ2-1; 11 bases map to TRBD1. This CDR3 is built from 15 residues. V trimming: 3 bases; J trimming: 8 bases; junction bases outside the gene matches: 6. Germline V lookup: CDR1 LNHNV, CDR2 YYDKDF (reference sequence). Written as DNA, the CDR3 is TGTGCCACCAGCAGCAGGACAGGGGGCGTCGATGAGCAGTTCTTC. Amino acids: CATSSRTGGVDEQFF. Drawing the rest from reference TRBV15 and TRBJ2-1, the complete variable domain is DAMVIQNPRYQVTQFGKPVTLSCSQTLNHNVMYWYQQKSSQAPKLLFHYYDKDFNNEADTPDNFQSRRPNTSFCFLDIRSPGLGDTAMYLCATSSRTGGVDEQFFGPGTRLTVL.

Comments on this clonotype: A read error may account for a junction end that differs from germline. The J gene is TRBJ1-2, the V gene TRBV20-1, with TRBD1 matching over 7 bases. Germline CDR1 and CDR2: DFQATT and SNEGSKA (reference sequence). The CDR3 sequence is 13 residues long. CDR3 in DNA: TGCAGTGCCAGAGACAGGGCAAACTATGGCTACACCTTC. Protein product: CSARDRANYGYTF.

This clonotype came up a few times. The CDR3 DNA reads TGTGCCAGCTCCCCGGGACAGGGGGCCGGTAACGCTTTCTTT. Amino acid sequence: CASSPGQGAGNAFF. The chain combines TRBV18 with TRBJ1-1; 12 positions agree with TRBD1. The CDR3 extends over 14 amino acids. Germline V gives CDR1 KGHSH, CDR2 LQKENI. With V trimmed by 6 bases and J by 11 bases, 10 bases remained unmatched.

In regard to this clonotype: This may arise from a read error, as a much more abundant clone is one base away. The chain has TRBV18 and TRBJ2-7; D is ambiguous. The CDR3 covers 13 residues. Deletions cut 3 bases from V and 2 bases from J, with 8 bases between. The germline V gene encodes CDR1 KGHSH and CDR2 LQKENI. CDR3 loop: CASSPAGPYEQYF. The CDR3 nucleotides read TGTGCCAGCTCACCGGCAGGACCCTACGAGCAGTACTTC. Complete variable domain (other parts from reference TRBV18 and TRBJ2-7): NAGVMQNPRHLVRRRGQEARLRCSPMKGHSHVYWYRQLPEEGLKFMVYLQKENIIDESGMPKERFSAEFPKEGPSILRIQQVVRGDSAAYFCASSPAGPYEQYFGPGTRLTVT.

This clonotype was counted only a few times. This chain links TRBV11-1 with TRBJ2-3, with unresolved D. V dropped 2 bases and J dropped 1 base, with 7 bases sitting between them. From germline, CDR1 is SGHAT and CDR2 FQDESV (reference sequence). This CDR3 region has 14 residues. CDR3 sequence (DNA): TGTGCCAGCAGCTTATTTGGGGGCACAGATACGCAGTATTTT. It codes for CASSLFGGTDTQYF.

In this sample, this clonotype turned up many times. V is TRBV18 and J is TRBJ2-6, with D unclear. Deletions cut 0 bases from V and 12 bases from J, with 9 bases between. The CDR3 totals 13 residues. Germline V lookup: CDR1 KGHSH, CDR2 LQKENI. The CDR3 nucleotides read TGTGCCAGCTCACCACCCCCGGGCAGCGTCCTGACTTTC. As protein: CASSPPPGSVLTF.

The chain recombines TRBV12-3 or TRBV12-4 with TRBJ2-1; D is possibly TRBD1 or TRBD2 (5 bases each). Trimming stripped 4 bases from V and 0 bases from J, with 10 bases between. The CDR3 length is 15 residues. The CDR3 is CASSSGPSSYNEQFF. For the CDR3, the DNA is TGTGCCAGCAGTTCGGGACCGAGCTCCTACAATGAGCAGTTCTTC.